The clone carrying this T cell receptor beta chain was counted a few times. Its specificity is unknown. These data are taken from a study of blood T cells in healthy people across ages. Overall study findings and caveats: With donor CMV status unknown, expanded clonotype changes were possibly confounded.

Next came a second PCR, run for about 6 to 11 cycles, which used a sample-barcoded 5' primer along with a J-beta primer mix. MiXCR, run by TCRdb on the 5' RACE reads, gives a single entry per CDR3 protein. The sample holds 850,000 to 1,100,000 distinct CDR3 sequences, approximately 38% seen once. Germline V gene data show CDR1 as SEHNR and CDR2 as FQNEAQ (reference sequence). The CDR3 extends over 14 amino acids. The germline V and J ends were trimmed by 4 bases and 4 bases, with 11 bases remaining between them. The V gene is TRBV7-9, the J gene TRBJ1-5, with no clear D. Sequenced input: blood. The clonotype was recovered from a man between 18 and 35 years old in good health. As DNA, the CDR3 is TGTGCCAGCAGCTCTTCCGATTTAAATCAGCCCCAGCATTTT. Its protein product is CASSSSDLNQPQHF.